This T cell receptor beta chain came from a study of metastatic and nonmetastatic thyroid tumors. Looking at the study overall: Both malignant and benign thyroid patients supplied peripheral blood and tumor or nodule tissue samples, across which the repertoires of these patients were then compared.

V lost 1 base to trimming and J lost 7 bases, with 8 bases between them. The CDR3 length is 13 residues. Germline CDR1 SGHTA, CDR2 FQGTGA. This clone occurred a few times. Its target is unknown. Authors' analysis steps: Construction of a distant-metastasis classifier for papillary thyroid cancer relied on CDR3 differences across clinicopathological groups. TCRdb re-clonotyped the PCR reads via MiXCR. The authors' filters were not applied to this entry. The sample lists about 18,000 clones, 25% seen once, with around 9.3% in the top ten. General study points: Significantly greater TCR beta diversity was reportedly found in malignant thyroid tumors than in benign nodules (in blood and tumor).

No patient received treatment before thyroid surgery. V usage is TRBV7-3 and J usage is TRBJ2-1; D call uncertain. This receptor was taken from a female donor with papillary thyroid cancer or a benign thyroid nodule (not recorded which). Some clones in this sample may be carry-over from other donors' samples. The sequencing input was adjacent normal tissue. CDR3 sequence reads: CASSLIPGNEQFF. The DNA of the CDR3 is TGTGCCAGCAGCTTAATTCCCGGTAATGAGCAGTTCTTC.